This T cell receptor (beta chain) comes out of a study of blood T cells in healthy people across ages. Study-wide findings and caveats: As naive T cell percentage varied, TCR beta diversity correlated strongly with it. Long-lived and aged donors differed, with more naive CD4+ cells and higher diversity in the long-lived.

V lost 2 bases, J lost 0 bases, and 14 bases lay in between. The germline gives CDR1 MGHDK, CDR2 SYGVNS. The CDR3 runs 16 residues. As regards this clonotype: As yet, its antigen is unknown.

Those donating, healthy Caucasian individuals from Russia, were aged about 6 to 95. Next came a second PCR, run for roughly 6 to 11 cycles, which used a sample-barcoded 5' primer along with a J-beta primer mix. Each of the cDNA molecules was tagged by a template-switch adaptor with 12 random nucleotides. TCRdb ran MiXCR on the 5' RACE reads and lists one entry per CDR3 protein. The data show over 1.5 million distinct CDR3 sequences, approximately 50% seen once. The sequenced material came from blood. The receptor comes from a middle-aged woman in good health. The chain joins TRBV25-1 to TRBJ2-7; perhaps TRBD2 as D (6 bases). This CDR3 is CASSERRGAASYEQYF. The CDR3 DNA reads as TGTGCCAGCAGTGAACGGCGCGGGGCCGCCTCCTACGAGCAGTACTTC.